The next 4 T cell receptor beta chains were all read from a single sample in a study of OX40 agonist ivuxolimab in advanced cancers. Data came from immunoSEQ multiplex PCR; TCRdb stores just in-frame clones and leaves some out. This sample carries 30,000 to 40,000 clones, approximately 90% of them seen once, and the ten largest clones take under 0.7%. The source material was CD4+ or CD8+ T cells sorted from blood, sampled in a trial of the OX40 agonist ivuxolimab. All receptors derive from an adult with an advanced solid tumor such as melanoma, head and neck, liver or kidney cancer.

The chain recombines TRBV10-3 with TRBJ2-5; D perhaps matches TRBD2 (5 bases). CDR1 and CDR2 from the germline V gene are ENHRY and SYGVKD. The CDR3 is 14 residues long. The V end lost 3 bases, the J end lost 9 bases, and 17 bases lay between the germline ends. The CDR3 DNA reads TGTGCCATCAGTGAACCCCCTGCCCGGGAAGCCCAGTACTTC. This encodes CAISEPPAREAQYF.

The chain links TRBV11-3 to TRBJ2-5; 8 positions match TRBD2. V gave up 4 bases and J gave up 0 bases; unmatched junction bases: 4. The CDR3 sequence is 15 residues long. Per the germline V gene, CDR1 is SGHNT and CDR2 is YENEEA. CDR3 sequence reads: CASSSQLADQETQYF. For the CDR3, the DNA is TGTGCCAGCAGCTCCCAACTAGCGGACCAAGAGACCCAGTACTTC.

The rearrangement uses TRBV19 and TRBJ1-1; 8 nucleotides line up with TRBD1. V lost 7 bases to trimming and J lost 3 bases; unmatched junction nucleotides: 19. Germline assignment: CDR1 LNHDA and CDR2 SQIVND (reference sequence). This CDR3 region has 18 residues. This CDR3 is CASKVSGRGLNRDTEAFF. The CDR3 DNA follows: TGTGCCAGTAAAGTTTCGGGCAGGGGGCTAAACAGGGACACTGAAGCTTTCTTT.

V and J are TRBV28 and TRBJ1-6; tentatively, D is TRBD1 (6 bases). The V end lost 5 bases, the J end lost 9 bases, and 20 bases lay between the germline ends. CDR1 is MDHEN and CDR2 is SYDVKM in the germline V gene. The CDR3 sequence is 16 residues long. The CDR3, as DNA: TGTGCCAGCAGTATCCGGCGGGGGGCAGGCAGTTCACCCCTCCACTTT. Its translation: CASSIRRGAGSSPLHF.